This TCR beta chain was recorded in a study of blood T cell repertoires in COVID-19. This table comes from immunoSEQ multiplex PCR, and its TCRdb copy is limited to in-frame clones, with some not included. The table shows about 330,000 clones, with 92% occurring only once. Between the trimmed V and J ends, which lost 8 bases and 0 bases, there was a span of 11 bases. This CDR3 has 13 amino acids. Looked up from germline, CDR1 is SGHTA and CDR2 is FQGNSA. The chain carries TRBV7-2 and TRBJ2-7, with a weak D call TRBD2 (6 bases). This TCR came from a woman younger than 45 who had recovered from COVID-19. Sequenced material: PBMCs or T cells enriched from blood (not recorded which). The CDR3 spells CASGVGGSYEQYF. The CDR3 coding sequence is TGTGCCAGCGGAGTGGGGGGCTCCTACGAGCAGTACTTC.